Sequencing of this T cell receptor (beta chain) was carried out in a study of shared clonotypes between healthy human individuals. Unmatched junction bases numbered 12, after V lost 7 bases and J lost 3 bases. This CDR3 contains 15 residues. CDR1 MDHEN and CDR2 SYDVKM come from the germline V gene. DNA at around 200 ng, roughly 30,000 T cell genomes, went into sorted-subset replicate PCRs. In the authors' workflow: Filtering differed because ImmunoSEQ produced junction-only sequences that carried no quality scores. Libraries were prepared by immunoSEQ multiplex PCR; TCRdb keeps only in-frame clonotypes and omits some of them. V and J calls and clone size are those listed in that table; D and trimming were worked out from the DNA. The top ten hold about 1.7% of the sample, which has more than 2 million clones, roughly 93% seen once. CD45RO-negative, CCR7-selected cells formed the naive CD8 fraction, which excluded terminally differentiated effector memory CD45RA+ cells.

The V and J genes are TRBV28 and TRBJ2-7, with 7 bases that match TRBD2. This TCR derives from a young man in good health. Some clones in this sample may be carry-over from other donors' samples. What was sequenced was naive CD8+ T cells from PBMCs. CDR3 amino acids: CASILPGGNRYEQYF. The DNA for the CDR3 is TGTGCCAGCATCCTACCGGGAGGTAACCGCTACGAGCAGTACTTC.